The text below deals with one TCR beta chain. The data derive from a study of cytomegalovirus exposure and HLA in healthy donors. PCR used 60 Vbeta primers and 13 Jbeta primers. Clones were read by immunoSEQ multiplex PCR, and TCRdb kept only the in-frame ones, dropping some. The table shows about 150,000 clones, with 84% occurring only once. The ends were cut back, 3 bases at V and 7 bases at J, with 12 bases in the middle. The CDR3 sequence is 13 residues long. CDR1 and CDR2 (germline): SEHNR, FQNEAQ (reference sequence). The sequence came from a man aged 18 to 29 in good health and CMV-seronegative. Input material: PBMCs. The V gene is TRBV7-9, the J gene TRBJ2-5; TRBD2 might be the D (6 bases). The DNA for the CDR3 is TGTGCCAGCAGCTTGGGGGGAGGAGGGACCCAGTACTTC. Protein: CASSLGGGGTQYF.